A selection of T cell receptor beta chains follows, all from one sample in a study of CD8 T cells in ankylosing spondylitis. TCRdb re-called the 5' RACE reads with MiXCR, one entry per CDR3 protein. The top ten hold around 3.6% of the sample, which has fewer than 550,000 distinct CDR3 sequences, about 5% seen once. The sample was blood, either unsorted or a sorted T cell fraction (not recorded which). Receptor source: a male donor with ankylosing spondylitis. CDR3s include the opening cysteine and the closing phenylalanine or tryptophan. Each record gives: D gene, J gene, V gene, clone size, CDR3 protein, CDR3 DNA. D genes are given only for firm matches. Clone size appears in some rows only: once, few, many, or a class for an expanded clone.

TRBD2	TRBJ2-7	TRBV28	.	CASSTPRDYSYEQYF	TGTGCCAGCAGTACCCCCCGGGACTACTCCTACGAGCAGTACTTC
.	TRBJ2-2	TRBV20-1	many	CSAYRLNTGELFF	TGCAGTGCGTACAGGTTGAACACCGGGGAGCTGTTTTTT
TRBD2	TRBJ2-1	TRBV27	many	CASSWSGSLLNEQFF	TGTGCCAGCAGTTGGAGCGGGAGCCTCCTCAATGAGCAGTTCTTC
TRBD2	TRBJ2-7	TRBV20-1	few	CSARDVLAGGDEQYF	TGCAGTGCTAGAGATGTATTAGCGGGGGGCGACGAGCAGTACTTC
TRBD1	TRBJ1-2	TRBV7-2	many	CASSFLGTGGDGYTF	TGTGCCAGCAGCTTCCTCGGGACAGGAGGCGACGGCTACACCTTC
.	TRBJ1-1	TRBV5-1	few	CASTQGENTEAFF	TGCGCCAGCACGCAAGGGGAGAACACTGAAGCTTTCTTT
.	TRBJ1-1	TRBV5-1	many	CASSLNIVTEAFF	TGCGCCAGCAGCTTAAACATTGTTACTGAAGCTTTCTTT
TRBD1	TRBJ1-2	TRBV30	many	CAWVGQGYGYTF	TGTGCCTGGGTAGGACAGGGGTATGGCTACACCTTC
.	TRBJ2-7	TRBV7-2	.	CASSLATAALYEQYF	TGTGCCAGCAGCTTAGCGACCGCAGCACTCTACGAGCAGTACTTC
.	TRBJ2-2	TRBV28	few	CASSFSRLSVGRGGELFF	TGTGCCAGCAGTTTTTCGAGGTTAAGTGTGGGGCGTGGAGGGGAGCTGTTTTTT
.	TRBJ1-5	TRBV27	many	CASRPGRVSNQPQHF	TGTGCCAGCAGACCTGGACGGGTTAGCAATCAGCCCCAGCATTTT
.	TRBJ2-5	TRBV5-4	many	CASSLDGSTQGETQYF	TGTGCCAGCAGCTTGGATGGGAGCACCCAAGGAGAGACCCAGTACTTC
TRBD1	TRBJ2-3	TRBV3-1	few	CASSPLTGWTDTQYF	TGTGCCAGCAGCCCTCTGACAGGGTGGACAGATACGCAGTATTTT
.	TRBJ1-4	TRBV4-3	many	CASSQGQEVYEKLFF	TGCGCCAGCAGCCAAGGACAGGAGGTCTATGAAAAACTGTTTTTT
TRBD1	TRBJ1-2	TRBV5-1	many	CASSFDRGQGYTF	TGCGCCAGCAGCTTCGACAGGGGGCAAGGCTACACCTTC
.	TRBJ1-2	TRBV3-1	few	CASSQIGLRYGYTF	TGTGCCAGCAGCCAAATAGGGTTACGCTATGGCTACACCTTC
TRBD1	TRBJ2-3	TRBV7-9	.	CASSSLGQGSSTDTQYF	TGTGCCAGCAGCTCCCTGGGACAGGGGTCCAGCACAGATACGCAGTATTTT
TRBD1	TRBJ2-7	TRBV11-2	many	CASRLTGAPSYEQYF	TGTGCCAGCAGGTTAACAGGGGCTCCGTCCTACGAGCAGTACTTC
TRBD1	TRBJ1-5	TRBV7-2	.	CASSLATGTGGSQPQHF	TGTGCCAGCAGCTTGGCCACCGGGACAGGAGGTAGTCAGCCCCAGCATTTT
.	TRBJ2-1	TRBV29-1	many	CSVGSVQYNEQFF	TGCAGCGTTGGGTCAGTCCAATACAATGAGCAGTTCTTC
.	TRBJ2-5	TRBV5-5	few	CASILRFQETQYF	TGTGCCAGCATTTTAAGGTTCCAAGAGACCCAGTACTTC
.	TRBJ1-5	TRBV20-1	many	CSVRQSEANQPQHF	TGCAGTGTTCGACAGTCCGAGGCCAATCAGCCCCAGCATTTT
.	TRBJ2-2	TRBV4-2	.	CASNLEIPGELFF	TGTGCCAGCAACCTAGAGATCCCGGGGGAGCTGTTTTTT
.	TRBJ1-2	TRBV20-1	many	CSASRQVNYGYTF	TGCAGTGCTAGCCGACAGGTTAACTATGGCTACACCTTC
TRBD1	TRBJ1-5	TRBV7-2	many	CASSLEGAMVQPQHF	TGTGCCAGCAGCTTAGAGGGGGCTATGGTTCAGCCCCAGCATTTT